The rows below give T cell receptor beta chains drawn from one sample of a study of CD8+ T cells in alopecia areata. The data were produced by immunoSEQ multiplex PCR, yet TCRdb's version contains in-frame clones alone and is incomplete. The table shows 110,000 or so clones, with 35% to 45% occurring only once. The sample taken for sequencing was CD4+ T cells sorted from blood. The receptor source for this set is a human donor with alopecia areata. Each CDR3 is given with its conserved first and last residue. A D gene is named only where the DNA matches it firmly. Not all rows give a size; the values are once, few, many and, for expanded clones, a class.

D gene	clone size	V gene	J gene	CDR3 length	CDR3 DNA	CDR3 protein
.	.	TRBV20-1	TRBJ2-1	10	TGCAGTGCTAAAGTCAATGAGCAGTTCTTC	CSAKVNEQFF
.	.	TRBV30	TRBJ2-2	14	TGTGCCTGGAGGTGGAGTATTAACACCGGGGAGCTGTTTTTT	CAWRWSINTGELFF
.	.	TRBV30	TRBJ2-2	12	TGTGCCTGGAGTGGGAACACCGGGGAGCTGTTTTTT	CAWSGNTGELFF
TRBD1	once	TRBV5-1	TRBJ1-1	14	TGCGCCAGCACCCTTACAGGGGAAAACACTGAAGCTTTCTTT	CASTLTGENTEAFF
.	.	TRBV19	TRBJ2-1	13	TGTGCCAGTAGTTCCCGTCAGCGCTTAGAGCAGTTCTTC	CASSSRQRLEQFF
TRBD2	.	TRBV5-4	TRBJ2-7	15	TGTGCCAGCAGCCTACACCTCAGCGGGAGGAACGAGCAGTACTTC	CASSLHLSGRNEQYF
.	.	TRBV5-1	TRBJ1-1	13	TGCGCCAGCAGCCCGGGAAGTTCCACTGAAGCTTTCTTT	CASSPGSSTEAFF
TRBD1	.	TRBV7-3	TRBJ2-2	14	TGTGCCAGCAGCGTACGGGACAGGGGAGGGGAGCTGTTTTTT	CASSVRDRGGELFF
.	.	TRBV5-1	TRBJ1-2	13	TGCGCCAGCAGCATGGACGAGAACCATGGCTACACCTTC	CASSMDENHGYTF
TRBD2	.	TRBV29-1	TRBJ2-3	15	TGCAGCCTTCTCAGCGGGGGGACCGCAGCGCATACGCAGTATTTT	CSLLSGGTAAHTQYF
.	.	TRBV2	TRBJ2-7	14	TGTGCCAGCAGTGACCGGACTGCGGGCTACGAGCAGTACTTC	CASSDRTAGYEQYF
TRBD2	.	TRBV19	TRBJ2-1	15	TGTGCCAGTAGCCCTGGGACTAGCGGGACCGATGAGCAGTTCTTC	CASSPGTSGTDEQFF
.	.	TRBV28	TRBJ2-7	15	TGTGCCAGCAGTCCCAGCCCGGGCCGGTCCTACGAGCAGTACTTC	CASSPSPGRSYEQYF
.	.	TRBV18	TRBJ1-2	15	TGTGCCAGCTCACCCTCATCCGGGACATTTTATGGCTACACCTTC	CASSPSSGTFYGYTF
TRBD1	.	TRBV11-2	TRBJ1-2	13	TGTGCCAGCAGCTCGGGACAGAGCTATGGCTACACCTTC	CASSSGQSYGYTF
.	.	TRBV7-9	TRBJ2-1	15	TGTGCCAGCATGATCGGAGGAGGCGGCTACAATGAGCAGTTCTTC	CASMIGGGGYNEQFF
.	few	TRBV7-2	TRBJ1-1	13	TGTGCCAGCAGCTTCGGACTGAACACTGAAGCTTTCTTT	CASSFGLNTEAFF
.	.	TRBV7-2	TRBJ2-2	16	TGTGCCAGCAGCTTAGACGGGGGCCCCAACACCGGGGAGCTGTTTTTT	CASSLDGGPNTGELFF
.	few	TRBV19	TRBJ2-2	12	TGTGCCAGTCGACGTCATCCCGGGGAGCTGTTTTTT	CASRRHPGELFF
.	.	TRBV7-2	TRBJ2-7	14	TGTGCCAGCAGCTCCCAGAAACCGCCATACGAGCAGTACTTC	CASSSQKPPYEQYF
TRBD1	few	TRBV30	TRBJ2-7	12	TGTGCCTGGAGTGTAGTCCAGGGGGTGCAGTACTTC	CAWSVVQGVQYF
.	.	TRBV7-2	TRBJ1-5	14	TGTGCCAGCAGCTACGACCGGCAGGGGCAGGCCCAGCATTTT	CASSYDRQGQAQHF
.	few	TRBV9	TRBJ1-5	14	TGTGCCAGCAGCGTAGGCAGCCGCAATCAGCCCCAGCATTTT	CASSVGSRNQPQHF
.	few	TRBV7-9	TRBJ1-1	15	TGTGCCAGCAGCGGCCGGCCCCTTGGCGGCACTGAAGCTTTCTTT	CASSGRPLGGTEAFF